This is a list of T cell receptor beta chains from one sample in a study of T cells in Graves' hyperthyroidism and ophthalmopathy. TCRdb fed the multiplex PCR reads into MiXCR, producing one record per CDR3 protein. This sample yields some 510,000 distinct CDR3 sequences, of which about half are seen a single time; about 8.2% belongs to the top ten. The sequenced sample consisted of peripheral blood or thyroid tissue (not recorded which). These receptors all stem from a woman between 18 and 29 years old with Graves' hyperthyroidism. CDR3s include the opening cysteine and the closing phenylalanine or tryptophan. The order of the fields is D gene, V gene, J gene, clone size, CDR3 DNA, CDR3 protein. A D gene is named only where the DNA matches it firmly. For some rows the clone size is stated as once, few or many, or as a class when expanded; others skip it.

D gene: -; V gene: TRBV6-6; J gene: TRBJ2-2; clone size: few; CDR3 DNA: TGTGCCAGCAGTTACGGGCAGGAGAACACCGGGGAGCTGTTTTTT; CDR3 protein: CASSYGQENTGELFF
D gene: -; V gene: TRBV19; J gene: TRBJ2-7; clone size: few; CDR3 DNA: TGTGCCAGTAGTATCCGGGACACGCGGGACGAGCAGTACTTC; CDR3 protein: CASSIRDTRDEQYF
D gene: TRBD1; V gene: TRBV5-1; J gene: TRBJ1-3; clone size: few; CDR3 DNA: TGCGCCAGCCAGACAGGGGCAAGCTCTGGAAACACCATATATTTT; CDR3 protein: CASQTGASSGNTIYF
D gene: TRBD1; V gene: TRBV10-3; J gene: TRBJ1-1; clone size: -; CDR3 DNA: TGTGCCATGGGGACAGGGGTGAACACCGAAGCTTTCTTT; CDR3 protein: CAMGTGVNTEAFF
D gene: -; V gene: TRBV24-1; J gene: TRBJ2-2; clone size: few; CDR3 DNA: TGTGCCACCAGTGGTTTAGCAAATGGGAACACCGGGGAGCTGTTTTTT; CDR3 protein: CATSGLANGNTGELFF
D gene: -; V gene: TRBV10-2; J gene: TRBJ1-1; clone size: many; CDR3 DNA: TGCGCCAGCAGTGAGTCAGGCACAGGACGGTTGTGGGAAGCTTTCTTT; CDR3 protein: CASSESGTGRLWEAFF
D gene: -; V gene: TRBV25-1; J gene: TRBJ1-1; clone size: once; CDR3 DNA: TGTGCGACGCCCATGAACACTGAAGCTTTCTTT; CDR3 protein: CATPMNTEAFF
D gene: TRBD1; V gene: TRBV5-1; J gene: TRBJ1-2; clone size: few; CDR3 DNA: TGTGCCAGCAGCCCGGGGACAGACAACTATGGCTACACCTTC; CDR3 protein: CASSPGTDNYGYTF
D gene: -; V gene: TRBV2; J gene: TRBJ1-1; clone size: few; CDR3 DNA: TGTGCCAGCAGTGATACTGGAGGGGCCGAGAACACTGAAGCTTTCTTT; CDR3 protein: CASSDTGGAENTEAFF
D gene: TRBD2; V gene: TRBV4-2; J gene: TRBJ2-5; clone size: -; CDR3 DNA: TGTGCCAGCAGCCAAGAGACGCTAGCGGGCCAAGAGACCCAGTACTTC; CDR3 protein: CASSQETLAGQETQYF
D gene: -; V gene: TRBV19; J gene: TRBJ2-3; clone size: few; CDR3 DNA: TGTGCCAGTCGTGATCGTGGAACCAGCACAGATACGCAGTATTTT; CDR3 protein: CASRDRGTSTDTQYF
D gene: TRBD1; V gene: TRBV19; J gene: TRBJ2-2; clone size: few; CDR3 DNA: TGTGCCAGTAGTAGGCCGGGACAGGGAAGATTCGGGGAGCTGTTTTTT; CDR3 protein: CASSRPGQGRFGELFF
D gene: TRBD1; V gene: TRBV12-3/TRBV12-4; J gene: TRBJ1-1; clone size: -; CDR3 DNA: TGTGCCAGCAGCATTAGGACAGGGAACACTGAAGCTTTCTTT; CDR3 protein: CASSIRTGNTEAFF
D gene: TRBD2; V gene: TRBV6-5; J gene: TRBJ2-5; clone size: few; CDR3 DNA: TGTGCCAGCAGTAGCGGGAGCGAGACCCAGTACTTC; CDR3 protein: CASSSGSETQYF
D gene: TRBD1; V gene: TRBV25-1; J gene: TRBJ1-6; clone size: -; CDR3 DNA: TGTGCCAGCAGTATGGACAGGGGATATTCACCCCTCCACTTT; CDR3 protein: CASSMDRGYSPLHF
D gene: TRBD1; V gene: TRBV7-8; J gene: TRBJ2-7; clone size: -; CDR3 DNA: TGTGCCAGCAGCTTGGTAAGACAGGGTCGCGAGCAGTACTTC; CDR3 protein: CASSLVRQGREQYF
D gene: -; V gene: TRBV2; J gene: TRBJ1-2; clone size: -; CDR3 DNA: TGTGCCAGCCGGGACCGAACTAACTATGGCTACACCTTC; CDR3 protein: CASRDRTNYGYTF
D gene: -; V gene: TRBV29-1; J gene: TRBJ1-1; clone size: -; CDR3 DNA: TGCAGCTTGGTGGAAGGGAACACTGAAGCTTTCTTT; CDR3 protein: CSLVEGNTEAFF
D gene: -; V gene: TRBV24-1; J gene: TRBJ2-5; clone size: -; CDR3 DNA: TGTGCCACCAGTGCTACCGGGACCGGGGAGGAGACCCAGTACTTC; CDR3 protein: CATSATGTGEETQYF
D gene: -; V gene: TRBV11-1; J gene: TRBJ1-1; clone size: once; CDR3 DNA: TGTGCCAGCAGAGAGCCCGGCTCTGAAGCTTTCTTT; CDR3 protein: CASREPGSEAFF
D gene: -; V gene: TRBV11-2; J gene: TRBJ1-1; clone size: once; CDR3 DNA: TGCGCCAGCAGCCCCTCTATCGCGGGACTGAACACTGAAGCTTTCTTT; CDR3 protein: CASSPSIAGLNTEAFF
D gene: TRBD2; V gene: TRBV9; J gene: TRBJ2-7; clone size: few; CDR3 DNA: TGTGCCAGCAGCGTAGGGACTAGCGGGGAGGCTGGCGAGCAGTACTTC; CDR3 protein: CASSVGTSGEAGEQYF
D gene: -; V gene: TRBV7-6; J gene: TRBJ1-4; clone size: -; CDR3 DNA: TGTGCCAGCAGCTTATCGACAGATGAAAAACTGTTTTTT; CDR3 protein: CASSLSTDEKLFF
D gene: -; V gene: TRBV10-3; J gene: TRBJ2-5; clone size: -; CDR3 DNA: TGTGCCAGCAGTACCGAATGGGAGACCCAGTACTTC; CDR3 protein: CASSTEWETQYF
D gene: -; V gene: TRBV7-9; J gene: TRBJ1-5; clone size: -; CDR3 DNA: TGTGCCAGCAGTCCTGAGGGAGGGTCAGGGCCCCAGCATTTT; CDR3 protein: CASSPEGGSGPQHF
D gene: -; V gene: TRBV24-1; J gene: TRBJ2-3; clone size: -; CDR3 DNA: TGTGCCACCAGTGATTTGCCCGGCCGATCCACAGATACGCAGTATTTT; CDR3 protein: CATSDLPGRSTDTQYF
D gene: -; V gene: TRBV20-1; J gene: TRBJ2-7; clone size: many; CDR3 DNA: TGCAGTGCTAGAGGGTGGGGCGAGCAGTACTTC; CDR3 protein: CSARGWGEQYF
D gene: TRBD1; V gene: TRBV19; J gene: TRBJ1-2; clone size: few; CDR3 DNA: TGTGCCAGTAGTGCCTCGGACAGGGCCATTTATGGCTACACCTTC; CDR3 protein: CASSASDRAIYGYTF
D gene: TRBD2; V gene: TRBV5-1; J gene: TRBJ2-3; clone size: few; CDR3 DNA: TGCGCCAGCAGCTTTAGGACTAGCGGGACTACTCATACGCAGTATTTT; CDR3 protein: CASSFRTSGTTHTQYF
D gene: -; V gene: TRBV29-1; J gene: TRBJ2-3; clone size: -; CDR3 DNA: TGCAGCGTCGGATCCGGGACTAGCACAGATACGCAGTATTTT; CDR3 protein: CSVGSGTSTDTQYF
D gene: TRBD1; V gene: TRBV12-3/TRBV12-4; J gene: TRBJ1-2; clone size: many; CDR3 DNA: TGTGCCAGCAGTTACCAACAGGGGGCTTATGGCTACACCTTC; CDR3 protein: CASSYQQGAYGYTF
D gene: TRBD1; V gene: TRBV10-3; J gene: TRBJ2-7; clone size: -; CDR3 DNA: TGTGCCAGCAGTTACCGGACAGGGGACGAGCAGTACTTC; CDR3 protein: CASSYRTGDEQYF
D gene: TRBD2; V gene: TRBV5-1; J gene: TRBJ2-7; clone size: -; CDR3 DNA: TGCGCCAGCAGCTTTAAACTAGCGGGAGCCGAGCAGTACTTC; CDR3 protein: CASSFKLAGAEQYF
D gene: -; V gene: TRBV10-3; J gene: TRBJ1-6; clone size: many; CDR3 DNA: TGTGCCATCAGTGTCGGACGGAACTATAATTCACCCCTCCACTTT; CDR3 protein: CAISVGRNYNSPLHF
D gene: -; V gene: TRBV12-3/TRBV12-4; J gene: TRBJ1-1; clone size: -; CDR3 DNA: TGTGCCAGCAGTTGGTGGGACGGTGAAGCTTTCTTT; CDR3 protein: CASSWWDGEAFF
D gene: -; V gene: TRBV7-9; J gene: TRBJ2-7; clone size: few; CDR3 DNA: TGTGCCAGCAGCTTAGTTGGGACTCTAACCGAGCAGTACTTC; CDR3 protein: CASSLVGTLTEQYF
D gene: -; V gene: TRBV2; J gene: TRBJ1-1; clone size: many; CDR3 DNA: TGTGCCAGCAGTGATGGGTCTAACACTGAAGCTTTCTTT; CDR3 protein: CASSDGSNTEAFF
D gene: -; V gene: TRBV15; J gene: TRBJ1-5; clone size: -; CDR3 DNA: TGTGCCACCAGCAGTGACGGCATGAGGCCCCAGCATTTT; CDR3 protein: CATSSDGMRPQHF
D gene: TRBD2; V gene: TRBV11-1; J gene: TRBJ2-3; clone size: -; CDR3 DNA: TGTGCCAGCAGCACGGGACTAGCGGGCACAGATACGCAGTATTTT; CDR3 protein: CASSTGLAGTDTQYF
D gene: -; V gene: TRBV25-1; J gene: TRBJ1-5; clone size: -; CDR3 DNA: TGTGCCAGCAGTGAAGGGGACGGCAATCAGCCCCAGCATTTT; CDR3 protein: CASSEGDGNQPQHF
D gene: -; V gene: TRBV5-1; J gene: TRBJ1-1; clone size: -; CDR3 DNA: TGCGCCAGCAGCTTAGGAGGGACCCTTGAAGCTTTCTTT; CDR3 protein: CASSLGGTLEAFF
D gene: -; V gene: TRBV7-2; J gene: TRBJ1-1; clone size: few; CDR3 DNA: TGTGCCAGCAGCGCCAGGGGAACCATGAACACTGAAGCTTTCTTT; CDR3 protein: CASSARGTMNTEAFF
D gene: -; V gene: TRBV7-9; J gene: TRBJ1-2; clone size: -; CDR3 DNA: TGTGCCAGCAGCCCCGTCAACAGGGTCTATGGCTACACCTTC; CDR3 protein: CASSPVNRVYGYTF